Each of the 26 T cell receptor beta chains below was sequenced from the same sample in a study of PD-L1 blockade in urothelial cancer. The protocol was immunoSEQ multiplex PCR, while the TCRdb copy is restricted to in-frame clones and leaves out a portion. The profile shows 35,000 or so clones, roughly a third of them singletons. The sample in question was tumor tissue, obtained before atezolizumab (anti-PD-L1) treatment. Receptors originate from a man in his 60s with urothelial cancer.

CDR3 in amino acids: CASSTGGGETQYF. As DNA, the CDR3 is TGCGCCAGCAGTACAGGGGGCGGCGAGACCCAGTACTTC. The genes are TRBV10-2 and TRBJ2-5; 9 bases line up with TRBD1. Per germline, CDR1 WSHSY and CDR2 SAAADI. The V segment lost 5 bases and the J segment 5 bases; nucleotides outside the gene matches: 3. The CDR3 totals 13 residues.

This clone was recorded many times. The gene calls are TRBV9 and TRBJ2-2; D call uncertain. Trimming removed 0 bases from V and 7 bases from J, with 13 bases in between. The germline gives CDR1 SGDLS, CDR2 YYNGEE. CDR3 length: 15 amino acids. The CDR3 loop is CASSVGSSIGGELFF. CDR3 DNA sequence: TGTGCCAGCAGCGTAGGGTCCTCGATTGGCGGGGAGCTGTTTTTT.

DNA of the CDR3: TGCGCCAGCAGTGATAAGGGTAGGAGCAATCAGCCCCAGCATTTT. Translated, it gives CASSDKGRSNQPQHF. This chain joins TRBV10-2 and TRBJ1-5, with D unclear. Germline CDR1 WSHSY, CDR2 SAAADI. The CDR3 sequence is 15 residues long. Between the trimmed V and J ends, which lost 3 bases and 1 base, there was a span of 10 bases.

A few counts support this clone. The chain combines TRBV18 with TRBJ1-1; TRBD1 matches 7 bases. Germline-derived CDR1 and CDR2 are KGHSH and LQKENI. The CDR3 sequence is 14 residues long. The V gene end was trimmed by 3 bases and the J gene end by 5 bases; junction bases not matched to a gene: 6. Here the CDR3 reads CASSPSRGRTEAFF. The CDR3 nucleotides are TGTGCCAGCTCACCCTCCAGGGGGAGGACTGAAGCTTTCTTT.

The chain uses TRBV28 and TRBJ2-3; 12 bases are a match to TRBD2. The trim removed 8 bases at V and 0 bases at J, leaving 6 bases unmatched. The CDR3 is made up of 16 amino acids. Germline CDR1 MDHEN, CDR2 SYDVKM. Here the CDR3 reads CASAPGTSGSTDTQYF. CDR3 sequence (DNA): TGTGCCAGCGCACCAGGGACTAGCGGGAGCACAGATACGCAGTATTTT. Full variable domain (remainder filled in from reference TRBV28 and TRBJ2-3): DVKVTQSSRYLVKRTGEKVFLECVQDMDHENMFWYRQDPGLGLRLIYFSYDVKMKEKGDIPEGYSVSREKKERFSLILESASTNQTSMYLCASAPGTSGSTDTQYFGPGTRLTVL.

The V and J genes are TRBV5-1 and TRBJ2-1; maybe TRBD2 (6 bases). CDR1 is SGHRS, CDR2 YFSETQ, per germline. This CDR3 has 15 residues. The V and J ends lost 5 bases and 0 bases respectively, with 12 bases between them. CDR3 nucleotide sequence: TGCGCCAGCAGTTTCGGGGGAAGCTCCTACAATGAGCAGTTCTTC. It specifies CASSFGGSSYNEQFF.

The chain recombines TRBV9 with TRBJ2-1, with 7 positions matching TRBD1. V lost 0 bases and J lost 4; bases outside the gene matches: 4. The V gene's germline CDR1 is SGDLS and CDR2 YYNGEE. CDR3 length: 15 amino acids. The CDR3 nucleotides read TGTGCCAGCAGCGTAGGGACAGGACCTTACAATGAGCAGTTCTTC. It encodes CASSVGTGPYNEQFF.

This chain connects TRBV19 to TRBJ2-5; 9 nucleotides align to TRBD1. The trim removed 5 bases at V and 0 bases at J, leaving 4 bases unmatched. CDR1 is LNHDA and CDR2 is SQIVND in the germline V gene (reference sequence). The CDR3 sequence is 15 residues long. CDR3 in DNA: TGTGCCAGTAGTCCACAGGGGGCATACCAAGAGACCCAGTACTTC. It yields the protein CASSPQGAYQETQYF. The full variable domain, rest sourced from reference TRBV19 and TRBJ2-5, is DGGITQSPKYLFRKEGQNVTLSCEQNLNHDAMYWYRQDPGQGLRLIYYSQIVNDFQKGDIAEGYSVSREKKESFPLTVTSAQKNPTAFYLCASSPQGAYQETQYFGPGTRLLVL.

This clone has only a few counts. V gene TRBV15 combines with J gene TRBJ1-1; weak D call: TRBD1 (5 bases). With 0 bases removed from V and 5 bases from J, the gap between germline ends came to 10 bases. The CDR3 consists of 14 residues. CDR1 and CDR2 from the germline V gene are LNHNV and YYDKDF (reference sequence). Written as DNA, the CDR3 is TGTGCCACCAGCAGAGAGTCGTGGGGGACTGAAGCTTTCTTT. It encodes CATSRESWGTEAFF. Full variable domain (rest looked up from reference TRBV15 and TRBJ1-1): DAMVIQNPRYQVTQFGKPVTLSCSQTLNHNVMYWYQQKSSQAPKLLFHYYDKDFNNEADTPDNFQSRRPNTSFCFLDIRSPGLGDTAMYLCATSRESWGTEAFFGQGTRLTVV.

The chain has TRBV6-8 and TRBJ1-1, with D possibly being TRBD1 (6 bases). The V and J ends lost 7 bases and 0 bases respectively, with 15 bases between them. Germline V gives CDR1 MNHGY, CDR2 SAAAGT. This CDR3 is built from 15 residues. The CDR3 DNA sequence: TGTGCCAGCAAACCCAACGGACAGCTGAACACTGAAGCTTTCTTT. It encodes CASKPNGQLNTEAFF.

The chain is built from TRBV14 and TRBJ1-1; 10 bases are shared with TRBD1. Germline values: CDR1 SGHDN, CDR2 FVKESK. CDR3 length equals 14 residues. The trim removed 4 bases at V and 4 bases at J, leaving 3 bases unmatched. The CDR3 sequence is CASSRRQGATEAFF. DNA for the CDR3: TGTGCCAGCAGCCGCCGACAGGGGGCCACTGAAGCTTTCTTT.

This clone was recorded a few times. The chain combines TRBV9 with TRBJ2-2, with a possible D match to TRBD2 (6 bases). This CDR3 comprises 16 residues. Trimming shortened V by 3 bases and J by 5 bases, and 17 bases separated the two germline ends. Germline values: CDR1 SGDLS, CDR2 YYNGEE. The CDR3 bases are TGTGCCAGCAGCGCCGGAGGGGCTAGGGTTACCGGGGAGCTGTTTTTT. As protein: CASSAGGARVTGELFF.

This clone was observed a few times. This sequence joins TRBV2 and TRBJ2-5; 14 bases fit TRBD2. Germline loops: CDR1 SNHLY, CDR2 FYNNEI. The CDR3 has 16 residues. V lost 4 bases, J lost 6 bases, and 7 bases stayed unmatched. The chain's CDR3 is CASSGLAGGFGKTQYF. CDR3 nucleotide sequence: TGTGCCAGCAGTGGACTAGCGGGGGGGTTTGGAAAGACCCAGTACTTC.

The V and J genes are TRBV29-1 and TRBJ1-2; 12 nucleotides agree with TRBD1. The CDR3 extends over 15 amino acids. CDR1 and CDR2 (germline): SQVTM, ANQGSEA. V lost 6 bases, J lost 4 bases, and 9 bases stayed unmatched. In DNA, the CDR3 is TGCAGCGTCAGAGCCGGGACAGGGGGCCTCTATGGCTACACCTTC. As protein: CSVRAGTGGLYGYTF.

The chain carries TRBV30 and TRBJ1-6, with 12 bases matching TRBD1. Germline loops: CDR1 GTSNPN, CDR2 SVGIG (reference sequence). The length of the CDR3 is 16 residues. Unmatched junction bases numbered 8, after V lost 3 bases and J lost 8 bases. The CDR3 protein is CAWSPGTGGFDSPLHF. The CDR3 nucleotides read TGTGCCTGGAGCCCCGGGACAGGGGGCTTCGATTCACCCCTCCACTTT.

This clone was observed a handful of times. The V gene is TRBV6-8, the J gene TRBJ1-1; D not resolved. The CDR3 extends over 13 amino acids. Germline CDR1 MNHGY, CDR2 SAAAGT. V shed 7 bases and J shed 1 base, with 10 bases lying between them. CDR3 DNA sequence: TGTGCCAGCATGTTTGGCAGGAACACTGAAGCTTTCTTT. Protein: CASMFGRNTEAFF.

This clone has ten or more counts. This chain links TRBV11-3 with TRBJ2-1; no clear D gene. The CDR3 contains 15 residues. The V end lost 2 bases, the J end lost 5 bases, and 13 bases lay between the germline ends. Germline CDR1 reads SGHNT; CDR2 reads YENEEA. The CDR3 region has the DNA TGTGCCAGCAGCTTATCCGCTGGATCGCACAATGAGCAGTTCTTC. Translated, it gives CASSLSAGSHNEQFF. The full variable domain, rest sourced from reference TRBV11-3 and TRBJ2-1, is EAGVVQSPRYKIIEKKQPVAFWCNPISGHNTLYWYLQNLGQGPELLIRYENEEAVDDSQLPKDRFSAERLKGVDSTLKIQPAELGDSAVYLCASSLSAGSHNEQFFGPGTRLTVL.

The chain carries TRBV25-1 and TRBJ2-5, with D maybe TRBD1 (7 bases). The germline V gene encodes CDR1 MGHDK and CDR2 SYGVNS. This CDR3 spans 15 amino acids. Trimming removed 1 base from V and 4 bases from J, with 13 bases in between. CDR3 protein: CASSELQGGTETQYF. The CDR3 DNA reads as TGTGCCAGCAGTGAATTGCAGGGGGGAACAGAGACCCAGTACTTC.

The V and J genes are TRBV10-2 and TRBJ1-5; maybe TRBD1 (5 bases). The CDR3 has 15 amino acids. Trimming pared 6 bases from V and 0 bases from J, leaving 12 bases between. Per germline, CDR1 WSHSY and CDR2 SAAADI. In DNA form, the CDR3 reads TGCGCCAGCAGCCCCGGGGGAGGTAGCAATCAGCCCCAGCATTTT. Protein sequence: CASSPGGGSNQPQHF.

This clone showed up just a few times. V and J are TRBV4-1 and TRBJ2-7, with D maybe TRBD2 (5 bases). The CDR3 runs 15 residues. V lost 4 bases, J lost 7 bases, and 20 bases lay in between. Germline V gene sequence: CDR1 MGHRA, CDR2 YSYEKL. CDR3 DNA: TGCGCCAGCAGCCTGAGCGGAACGGCCCTCTATGAGCAGTACTTC. Amino acid sequence: CASSLSGTALYEQYF.

The V gene is TRBV18, the J gene TRBJ2-1, with D maybe TRBD2 (5 bases). The V gene's germline CDR1 is KGHSH and CDR2 LQKENI. Between the trimmed V and J ends, which lost 4 bases and 4 bases, there was a span of 11 bases. The CDR3 covers 14 residues. The CDR3 DNA reads TGTGCCAGCTCACAAGACCGGGGTTACAATGAGCAGTTCTTC. Translation gives CASSQDRGYNEQFF.

The genes are TRBV6-8 and TRBJ1-1; 7 positions agree with TRBD1. Looked up from germline, CDR1 is MNHGY and CDR2 is SAAAGT. The trim removed 6 bases at V and 0 bases at J, leaving 4 bases unmatched. This CDR3 has 14 amino acids. The CDR3 coding sequence is TGTGCCAGCAGATGGGACAGAATGAACACTGAAGCTTTCTTT. Amino acids: CASRWDRMNTEAFF.

The V gene is TRBV18, the J gene TRBJ1-6; 7 nucleotides line up with TRBD1. CDR1 KGHSH and CDR2 LQKENI come from the germline V gene. Trimming took 1 base from V and 7 from J; bases not matched to a gene: 13. The CDR3 runs 18 residues. As DNA, the CDR3 is TGTGCCAGCTCACCACGGACTAACAGGGGAGTCGGGAATTCACCCCTCCACTTT. As protein: CASSPRTNRGVGNSPLHF.

The chain carries TRBV6-8 and TRBJ2-3; D is perhaps TRBD1 or TRBD2 (5 bases each). The CDR3 spans 14 residues. Germline CDR1 MNHGY, CDR2 SAAAGT. The V and J ends lost 2 bases and 5 bases respectively, with 11 bases between them. The CDR3 here is CASSYRDGRDTQYF. The CDR3 nucleotides are TGTGCCAGCAGTTACCGGGACGGGCGAGATACGCAGTATTTT.

The chain employs TRBV5-1 and TRBJ2-1; D remains unclear. Germline assignment: CDR1 SGHRS and CDR2 YFSETQ. The CDR3 length is 14 residues. Trimming cost V 5 bases and J 4 bases, with 13 bases left between them. The CDR3 sequence: CASRFLPSYNEQFF. DNA for the CDR3: TGCGCCAGCAGGTTTCTACCTTCTTACAATGAGCAGTTCTTC.

The sample holds many counts of this clone. The chain employs TRBV12-2 and TRBJ2-7; the D segment call TRBD1 is taken from the table without a DNA check. TRBV12-2 has pseudogene status. CDR3 length: 14 amino acids. CDR3 nucleotide sequence: TGTGCCACGTCAGCAGGTACCCTATCCTACGAGCAGTACTTC. Its translation: CATSAGTLSYEQYF.